This TCR beta chain was recovered during a study of spatial heterogeneity in lung cancer (dated by TCRdb to the late 2010s). Context from the whole study: Beta-chain transcripts were consistently detected in greater numbers than alpha-chain transcripts, which likely reflects a higher abundance of beta-chain transcripts. Both alpha and beta chains were TCR-sequenced in approximately 200 tumor regions, about 69 matched nontumor lung samples and around 50 PBMC samples obtained at surgery. The study linked features of the TCR repertoire to counts of nonsynonymous mutations, which were determined by whole-exome sequencing of tumor tissue. In tumor regions, TCR transcript counts showed a strong correlation with a T cell transcriptional module score from matched bulk RNA-seq. In the raw uncorrected reads, each unique combination of TCR and UMI appeared more than ten times on average. In non-small cell lung cancer, the study quantitatively compared TCR alpha and beta repertoires across several tumor regions, matched nontumor lung, and blood.

Receptor libraries were prepared by 5' RACE. Sequencing used a NextSeq 500. In the TCR library protocol, a unique molecular identifier was attached to each TCR cDNA molecule so that PCR and sequencing errors could be corrected. Per the original workflow: Decombinator tools were used for TCR identification, UMI-based error correction and CDR3 extraction. TCRs above a frequency of 2 per 1,000, corresponding to the top 1% of the tumor frequency distribution, were defined as expanded. Expanded tumor TCRs were classed as regional if statistically deemed absent (corrected P<0.05) from at least one tumor region, otherwise ubiquitous. Renyi diversity was calculated using the R vegan package after each repertoire was subsampled 100 times to 5,000 TCRs. CDR3 similarity networks were built from amino acid triplet string-kernel similarity, connecting CDR3s with pairwise similarity above 0.82. TCRdb handled the public reads itself, with Q25 trimming in fastp and clone calling in MiXCR, and kept productive beta chains. All rows with the same CDR3 protein become a single entry with the most common DNA and genes. The V and J calls come from TCRdb's annotation, not from the publication. The sample data list approximately 120 distinct CDR3 sequences, and 28% of these were observed just once. Nearly 70% of the sample is taken by the ten largest.

Findings and caveats that apply to the study as a whole: The count of ubiquitous expanded TCRs correlated with the count of ubiquitous nonsynonymous mutations, and the count of regional expanded TCRs correlated with the count of regional nonsynonymous mutations. Additional single-cell paired TCR alpha and beta sequencing was considered necessary to confirm, at a functional level, the hypothesis that regional TCRs recognize regional mutations. TCR-seq was estimated to cover only approximately 6.4% of tumor T cells for alpha chains and 13% for beta chains. The tumor nonsynonymous mutation count correlated with the number of expanded alpha and beta TCRs within the tumor.

The sample's time point, from its label and the paper: sample taken at primary tumor resection. Samples were obtained from 72 patients with early-stage, untreated non-small cell lung cancer from the lung TRACERx cohort. Whole RNA extracted from tumor and nontumor lung tissue, or from cryopreserved PBMC samples, was used for TCR sequencing without cell sorting. Only patients with enough RNA available from two or more tumor regions were chosen for TCR sequencing. Before being selected, tumor and adjacent nontumor lung specimens were reviewed by a lung pathologist. Points on this clonotype: No cognate antigen has been identified for it. Base qualities are not provided; no much larger clone lies one nucleotide away. The library was designed around alpha chains, so this beta chain is a stray read whose abundance carries little weight.

The CDR3 spans 13 residues, from the cysteine through the phenylalanine. Only the CDR3 region is kept as DNA, spanning 39 bases read in frame from base 1. Per the germline V gene, WSHSY is the CDR1 and SAAADI is the CDR2. The V and J ends are trimmed by 5 bases and 1 base, leaving 9 bases between them. This material consisted of lung tumor tissue, taken at surgery. This sequence uses TRBV10-2 and TRBJ2-7; the D gene assignment is ambiguous. The sequence was collected from a female donor with early-stage non-small cell lung cancer. The sequenced DNA is TGCGCCAGCAGTTTACGGAGTTCCTACGAGCAGTACTTC. This codes for CASSLRSSYEQYF.